In this sample, the clone carrying this T cell receptor beta chain turned up a few times. The antigen remains undetermined. PCR employed 60 Vbeta and 13 Jbeta primers. The repertoire was sequenced with immunoSEQ multiplex PCR; TCRdb's copy has only in-frame clones and lacks some. The sample shows over 90,000 clones, about four fifths of them seen only once. The length of the CDR3 is 18 residues. Between the trimmed V and J ends, which lost 2 bases and 3 bases, there was a span of 17 bases. CDR1 and CDR2 (germline): MNHNS, SASEGT. This sample is drawn from a study of cytomegalovirus exposure and HLA in healthy donors. Notes on the study in general: In vitro work confirmed that three CMV-associated chains recognize CMV antigens.

Material for sequencing was PBMCs. This TCR was recovered from a female donor in good health and CMV-seropositive. The chain combines TRBV6-1 with TRBJ1-6, with TRBD1 as a possible D gene (6 bases). CDR3 DNA sequence: TGTGCCAGCAGTGAATACCACTCTACAGGGATCTATAATTCACCCCTCCACTTT. This gives the protein CASSEYHSTGIYNSPLHF.